Listed below are T cell receptor beta chains from one sample, sequenced in a study of Graves' ophthalmopathy and Graves' hyperthyroidism. Each CDR3 protein is one row after TCRdb ran MiXCR on the multiplex PCR reads. The sample includes fewer than 250,000 distinct CDR3 sequences, over 25% of them seen just once. Sequenced input: peripheral blood. These receptors came from a man aged 45-65 years with Graves' ophthalmopathy. Both conserved end residues are part of each CDR3. A D gene is named only where the DNA matches it firmly. A clone size is listed for some rows: how often the clone was seen (once, few, many), or a class if it is expanded.

j_call | v_call | d_call | clone_size | cdr3_aa | cdr3_nt
TRBJ2-7 | TRBV6-5 | NA | many | CASSYSNWEFSAREQYF | TGTGCCAGCAGTTACTCGAACTGGGAGTTCTCGGCTCGGGAGCAGTACTTC
TRBJ1-2 | TRBV28 | NA | NA | CASSQTGGGSFYGYTF | TGTGCCAGCAGTCAAACCGGCGGGGGCTCCTTCTATGGCTACACCTTC
TRBJ2-5 | TRBV11-2 | TRBD2 | many | CASSHGLAERQETQYF | TGTGCCAGCAGCCATGGACTAGCGGAGAGACAAGAGACCCAGTACTTC
TRBJ1-2 | TRBV29-1 | TRBD1 | NA | CSVAGTGGENGYTF | TGCAGCGTCGCCGGGACAGGGGGCGAGAATGGCTACACCTTC
TRBJ1-1 | TRBV5-1 | TRBD1 | many | CASSPGQGVSEAFF | TGCGCCAGCAGTCCTGGACAGGGGGTATCTGAAGCTTTCTTT
TRBJ1-1 | TRBV20-1 | NA | many | CSARDSGTESFGTEAFF | TGCAGTGCTAGAGATTCCGGGACGGAGTCGTTTGGCACTGAAGCTTTCTTT
TRBJ1-6 | TRBV11-2 | NA | many | CASSSGLAGSPLHF | TGTGCCAGCAGCTCCGGGTTGGCTGGGTCACCCCTCCACTTT
TRBJ2-7 | TRBV20-1 | TRBD2 | many | CSAHRPGLAGGPYEQYF | TGCAGTGCTCACAGGCCGGGACTAGCGGGGGGCCCCTACGAGCAGTACTTC
TRBJ2-7 | TRBV19 | NA | many | CASSIRGYEQYF | TGTGCCAGTAGTATCCGGGGATACGAGCAGTACTTC
TRBJ2-7 | TRBV6-2/TRBV6-3 | TRBD2 | few | CASKLLGGSYEQYF | TGTGCCAGCAAGTTACTGGGCGGGAGCTACGAGCAGTACTTC
TRBJ2-7 | TRBV20-1 | NA | many | CSALSGNRGAYEQYF | TGCAGTGCTCTATCCGGGAACAGAGGTGCCTACGAGCAGTACTTC
TRBJ2-5 | TRBV13 | NA | many | CASSLGGGGTQYF | TGTGCCAGCAGCTTAGGCGGGGGAGGGACCCAGTACTTC
TRBJ1-1 | TRBV25-1 | TRBD1 | NA | CASSQGGQGGTEAFF | TGCGCCAGCAGCCAGGGGGGACAGGGAGGGACTGAAGCTTTCTTT
TRBJ2-2 | TRBV28 | NA | many | CASKLTPGGELFF | TGTGCCAGCAAATTGACCCCGGGTGGGGAGCTGTTTTTT
TRBJ1-2 | TRBV19 | TRBD1 | NA | CASSSDRGYGYTF | TGTGCCAGTAGTTCAGACAGGGGTTATGGCTACACCTTC
TRBJ2-7 | TRBV4-3 | TRBD2 | many | CASSQAHSGSGEQYF | TGCGCCAGCAGCCAAGCTCATAGCGGGAGCGGCGAGCAGTACTTC
TRBJ2-2 | TRBV9 | NA | many | CASSAGVSATGELFF | TGTGCCAGCAGCGCGGGGGTTAGTGCGACCGGGGAGCTGTTTTTT
TRBJ2-7 | TRBV6-2/TRBV6-3 | NA | NA | CAIAPPGTSEQYF | TGTGCCATCGCACCGCCCGGGACATCCGAGCAGTACTTC
TRBJ2-4 | TRBV9 | TRBD1 | many | CASSATGGLAKNIQYF | TGTGCCAGCAGCGCGACAGGGGGACTAGCCAAAAACATTCAGTACTTC
TRBJ2-1 | TRBV6-2/TRBV6-3 | TRBD2 | few | CASSYEASGKHRNEQFF | TGTGCCAGCAGTTACGAGGCTAGCGGGAAGCACCGCAATGAGCAGTTCTTC
TRBJ2-2 | TRBV7-6 | NA | NA | CASSREVAEATGELFF | TGTGCCAGCAGCCGCGAGGTAGCGGAGGCAACCGGGGAGCTGTTTTTT
TRBJ2-7 | TRBV28 | TRBD2 | NA | CASSLYSGRGYEQYF | TGTGCCAGCAGTTTATATAGCGGGAGGGGCTACGAGCAGTACTTC
TRBJ1-1 | TRBV7-2 | NA | NA | CASSPEGREGAEAFF | TGTGCCAGCAGCCCAGAGGGACGGGAAGGGGCTGAAGCTTTCTTT
TRBJ1-6 | TRBV6-1 | NA | many | CASSEGRDLSYNSPLHF | TGTGCCAGCAGTGAAGGCCGGGACCTCTCCTATAATTCACCCCTCCACTTT
TRBJ2-7 | TRBV11-2 | NA | many | CASAVGPASTYEQYF | TGTGCCAGTGCCGTTGGGCCGGCTTCCACCTACGAGCAGTACTTC
TRBJ1-2 | TRBV28 | TRBD1 | NA | CASSLQGAVGGYTF | TGTGCCAGCAGCTTACAGGGGGCCGTAGGCGGCTACACCTTC
TRBJ1-1 | TRBV2 | NA | once | CAGREGVTEAFF | TGTGCCGGCAGGGAGGGTGTCACTGAAGCTTTCTTT
TRBJ2-7 | TRBV11-2 | NA | many | CASSLDGYSSEQYF | TGTGCCAGCAGCTTAGACGGCTACTCCTCCGAGCAGTACTTC
TRBJ2-5 | TRBV19 | TRBD1 | many | CASSTRDRAQETQYF | TGTGCCAGTAGTACCCGGGACAGAGCGCAAGAGACCCAGTACTTC
TRBJ1-6 | TRBV28 | NA | NA | CASSYLLGLGSPLHF | TGTGCCAGCAGTTACTTACTGGGATTGGGTTCACCCCTCCACTTT
TRBJ1-5 | TRBV12-3/TRBV12-4 | NA | NA | CASSNRRDQPQHF | TGTGCCAGCAGTAATCGACGGGATCAGCCCCAGCATTTT
TRBJ2-7 | TRBV5-1 | TRBD2 | many | CASSKLAGGPDEQYF | TGCGCCAGCAGCAAACTAGCGGGAGGGCCCGACGAGCAGTACTTC
TRBJ2-5 | TRBV30 | NA | many | CAWSVRLQETQYF | TGTGCCTGGAGTGTACGACTACAAGAGACCCAGTACTTC
TRBJ1-1 | TRBV24-1 | NA | many | CATSDLGSGGNTEAFF | TGTGCCACCAGTGATTTAGGGTCGGGGGGGAATACTGAAGCTTTCTTT
TRBJ2-5 | TRBV29-1 | NA | NA | CSVRTDLQETQYF | TGCAGCGTTAGGACAGACCTTCAAGAGACCCAGTACTTC
TRBJ2-2 | TRBV12-3/TRBV12-4 | TRBD2 | NA | CASNLADATGELFF | TGTGCCAGCAACCTAGCGGATGCCACCGGGGAGCTGTTTTTT
TRBJ2-7 | TRBV28 | NA | many | CASSFSATYEQYF | TGTGCCAGCAGTTTTTCGGCGACCTACGAGCAGTACTTC
TRBJ2-5 | TRBV15 | NA | large | CATSSFGGETQYF | TGTGCCACCAGCAGCTTCGGGGGAGAGACCCAGTACTTC
TRBJ1-2 | TRBV6-5 | NA | once | CASSYRRTSTNYGYTF | TGTGCCAGCAGTTATAGGAGGACTAGCACTAACTATGGCTACACCTTC
TRBJ2-7 | TRBV12-3/TRBV12-4 | NA | many | CASSFRGWDEQYF | TGTGCCAGCAGTTTTAGAGGGTGGGACGAGCAGTACTTC
TRBJ2-7 | TRBV6-1 | NA | NA | CASSGAGALVDEQYF | TGTGCCAGCAGTGGGGCAGGGGCACTAGTTGACGAGCAGTACTTC
TRBJ1-5 | TRBV27 | NA | many | CASSLLQGNQPQHF | TGTGCCAGCAGTTTATTACAGGGTAATCAGCCCCAGCATTTT
TRBJ2-5 | TRBV29-1 | TRBD2 | many | CSVPRTSGRANTRETQYF | TGCAGCGTTCCCAGGACTAGCGGGAGGGCCAACACCCGGGAGACCCAGTACTTC
TRBJ1-1 | TRBV7-3 | NA | many | CASSRDGMNTEAFF | TGTGCCAGCAGTCGGGACGGAATGAACACTGAAGCTTTCTTT
TRBJ2-7 | TRBV6-5 | NA | many | CASSYGAGVYEQYF | TGTGCCAGCAGTTACGGCGCAGGGGTTTACGAGCAGTACTTC
TRBJ1-6 | TRBV6-5 | NA | NA | CASSWLSYNSPLHF | TGTGCCAGCAGTTGGCTCTCCTATAATTCACCCCTCCACTTT
TRBJ1-1 | TRBV20-1 | NA | many | CSADEGVNTEAFF | TGCAGTGCAGATGAGGGGGTGAACACTGAAGCTTTCTTT
TRBJ2-7 | TRBV6-1 | TRBD2 | NA | CASSRTRTSYEQYF | TGTGCCAGCAGTCGGACTAGGACGTCCTACGAGCAGTACTTC
TRBJ2-2 | TRBV18 | TRBD2 | NA | CASSPLPTSGPNTGELFF | TGTGCCAGCTCACCACTTCCGACTAGCGGGCCGAACACCGGGGAGCTGTTTTTT
TRBJ2-4 | TRBV28 | NA | many | CASSLDLSASSNIQYF | TGTGCCAGCAGTTTAGATTTATCGGCTAGCTCAAACATTCAGTACTTC